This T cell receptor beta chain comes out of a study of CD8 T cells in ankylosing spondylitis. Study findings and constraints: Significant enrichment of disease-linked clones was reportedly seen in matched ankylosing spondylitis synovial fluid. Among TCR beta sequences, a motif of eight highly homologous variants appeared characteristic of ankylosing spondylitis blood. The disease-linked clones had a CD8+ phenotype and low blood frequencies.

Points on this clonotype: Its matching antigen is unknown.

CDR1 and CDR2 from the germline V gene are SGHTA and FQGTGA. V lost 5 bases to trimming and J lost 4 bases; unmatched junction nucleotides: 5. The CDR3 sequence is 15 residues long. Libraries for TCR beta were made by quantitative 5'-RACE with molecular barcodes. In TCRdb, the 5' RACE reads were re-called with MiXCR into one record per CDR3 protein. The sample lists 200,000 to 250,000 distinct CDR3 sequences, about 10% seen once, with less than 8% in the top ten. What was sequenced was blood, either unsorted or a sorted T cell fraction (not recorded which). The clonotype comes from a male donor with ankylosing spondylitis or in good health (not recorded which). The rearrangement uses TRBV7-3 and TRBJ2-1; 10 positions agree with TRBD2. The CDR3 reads CASSPSGGDYNEQFF. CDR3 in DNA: TGTGCCAGCAGCCCAAGCGGGGGGGATTACAATGAGCAGTTCTTC.